Here is one T cell receptor beta chain with its context. Data came from immunoSEQ multiplex PCR; TCRdb stores just in-frame clones and leaves some out. The sample contains about 65,000 clones, 70% to 85% of which appear only once. The CDR3 covers 19 residues. V was pared by 1 base and J by 2 bases, with 11 bases of the junction left unmatched. Looked up from germline, CDR1 is LGHDT and CDR2 is YNNKEL (reference sequence). The data were taken from a study of blood T cell repertoires in COVID-19. The source is a human donor in a cohort sampled during active COVID-19. The sequenced sample consisted of peripheral blood. The genes are TRBV3-1 (or the pseudogene TRBV3-2) and TRBJ2-4, with 10 bases aligning to TRBD2. The CDR3: CASSQAQAGGLITKNIQYF. CDR3 in DNA: TGTGCCAGCAGCCAAGCTCAAGCGGGGGGGCTCATTACCAAAAACATTCAGTACTTC.